The clone carrying this T cell receptor (beta chain) was counted a single time. Its antigen is unidentified. The CDR3 is made up of 14 amino acids. The V end was cut by 5 bases, the J end by 3 bases, with 11 bases between. CDR1 and CDR2 (germline): LNHDA, SQIVND (reference sequence). The entry originates in a study of cytomegalovirus exposure and HLA in healthy donors. Across the study: Genotyping of roughly 400 donors showed that around 81% belonged to the Caucasian-associated ancestry cluster. The study's findings and limits: TCR beta chains numbering some 160 were designated cytomegalovirus-associated. When analyzed later, a missense DCLRE1C variant was found to be linked to TCR beta V- and J-gene trimming.

PCR primers comprised 60 Vbeta and 13 Jbeta primers. Generated by immunoSEQ multiplex PCR, the TCRdb table keeps only in-frame clones and is missing some. The sample records around 170,000 clones, 75% to 85% being singletons. The rearrangement links TRBV19 to TRBJ1-5; maybe TRBD1 (6 bases). Sequencing was carried out using PBMCs. This clonotype was sampled from a woman aged 18-29 years in good health and CMV-seronegative. CDR3 sequence: CASSLTGTNQPQHF. The CDR3 region has the DNA TGTGCCAGTAGTCTTACAGGGACCAATCAGCCCCAGCATTTT.